Below are 10 T cell receptor beta chains sequenced from a single sample in a study of T cell repertoires in cytomegalovirus infection. TCRdb re-derived calls from the reads in MiXCR, one entry per CDR3 protein. The table has about 460,000 distinct CDR3 sequences, around 11% seen once. The sequencing input was PBMCs. These receptors came from a human donor in good health (CMV status not recorded). Some clones in this sample may be carry-over from other donors' samples.

A few counts support this clonotype. The rearrangement uses TRBV5-4 and TRBJ2-3; D gene ambiguous. The CDR3 runs to 11 residues. The V gene's germline CDR1 is SGHNT and CDR2 YYREEE (reference sequence). V lost 0 bases, J lost 12 bases, and 8 bases lay in between. CDR3 sequence (DNA): TGTGCCAGCAGCTTGGGAGCCCCCCAGTATTTT. Translated: CASSLGAPQYF.

In this sample, this clonotype turned up many times. Just one base apart from a much larger clone, this may be a read error. The rearrangement uses TRBV11-2 and TRBJ2-5; D is uncertain. The CDR3 covers 11 residues. Germline assignment: CDR1 SGHAT and CDR2 FQNNGV. Trimming took off 1 base at V and 7 bases at J, with 4 bases between the two ends. CDR3 sequence: CASSLGVTQYF. The CDR3 DNA sequence: TGTGCCAGCAGCTTAGGGGTGACCCAGTACTTC.

The chain recombines TRBV20-1 with TRBJ1-1, with D unresolved. CDR1 DFQATT and CDR2 SNEGSKA come from the germline V gene (reference sequence). Trimming cost V 0 bases and J 7 bases, with 12 bases left between them. CDR3 length equals 13 residues. The CDR3 here is CSARDLAALEAFF. Here the CDR3 DNA reads TGCAGTGCTAGAGATCTGGCAGCCCTTGAAGCTTTCTTT.

This clonotype was seen ten or more times. The CDR3 DNA is TGTGCCAGCAGCTCCGGGACAGGGGTCTACGAGCAGTACTTC. Its translation is CASSSGTGVYEQYF. The chain uses TRBV7-9 and TRBJ2-7, with 10 bases fitting TRBD1. From germline, CDR1 is SEHNR and CDR2 FQNEAQ (reference sequence). With V trimmed by 4 bases and J by 3 bases, 3 bases remained unmatched. The CDR3 is made up of 14 amino acids.

This clonotype was detected ten times or more. The chain is built from TRBV2 and TRBJ1-5, with 9 bases identical to TRBD1. V trimming: 6 bases; J trimming: 4 bases; junction bases outside the gene matches: 10. Germline CDR1 is SNHLY and CDR2 is FYNNEI. This CDR3 has 16 amino acids. CDR3 DNA sequence: TGTGCCAGCAGGGACAGGGGTACCCTTGGGAATCAGCCCCAGCATTTT. It encodes CASRDRGTLGNQPQHF.

This clonotype occurred many times. The chain joins TRBV7-9 to TRBJ2-1; 14 bases match TRBD2. The CDR3 extends over 18 amino acids. The J segment lost 5 bases and the V segment lost 5 bases, leaving 11 bases of the junction unmatched. Germline assignment: CDR1 SEHNR and CDR2 FQNEAQ (reference sequence). The CDR3, as DNA: TGTGCCAGCAGCCCCGGGACTAGCGGGAGTAACTTGGACAATGAGCAGTTCTTC. This codes for CASSPGTSGSNLDNEQFF. The full variable domain, in which reference TRBV7-9 and TRBJ2-1 provide the parts outside the CDR3, is DTGVSQNPRHKITKRGQNVTFRCDPISEHNRLYWYRQTLGQGPEFLTYFQNEAQLEKSRLLSDRFSAERPKGSFSTLEIQRTEQGDSAMYLCASSPGTSGSNLDNEQFFGPGTRLTVL.

This clonotype was seen repeatedly, ten times or more. V is TRBV5-1 and J is TRBJ1-1, with D possibly TRBD1 on 6 matching bases. Trimming stripped 3 bases from V and 8 bases from J, with 17 bases between. Germline CDR1 and CDR2: SGHRS and YFSETQ. CDR3 size: 14 residues. DNA for the CDR3: TGCGCCAGCAGCTCTCAGGGGACGGGGGAAGAAGCTTTCTTT. The encoded protein is CASSSQGTGEEAFF.

This clonotype was detected many times. The rearrangement links TRBV27 to TRBJ2-1; 11 bases match TRBD2. In germline, CDR1 is MNHEY, CDR2 SMNVEV (reference sequence). Trimming at V came to 3 bases and at J to 6 bases, leaving 4 bases not matched to a gene. The length of the CDR3 is 15 residues. CDR3 in DNA: TGTGCCAGCAGTTTCGGAGGACTAGCGGGCAATGAGCAGTTCTTC. This codes for CASSFGGLAGNEQFF.

This chain joins TRBV4-1 and TRBJ1-1; D not resolved. CDR1 MGHRA and CDR2 YSYEKL come from the germline V gene. Trimming left V 7 bases short and J 0 bases short, with 12 bases between. The CDR3 covers 14 residues. The CDR3 DNA is TGCGCCAGCACCACCGGGCTCATGAACACTGAAGCTTTCTTT. Its translation: CASTTGLMNTEAFF.

V usage is TRBV19 and J usage is TRBJ2-1; no definite D call. The ends were cut back, 10 bases at V and 0 bases at J, with 10 bases in the middle. The CDR3 loop spans 13 amino acids. Germline CDR1 LNHDA, CDR2 SQIVND (reference sequence). This chain's CDR3 is CATSQASYNEQFF. Here the CDR3 DNA reads TGTGCCACTTCCCAGGCCTCCTACAATGAGCAGTTCTTC.